One and the same sample provided the 14 T cell receptor beta chains below, sequenced in a study of tumor and adjacent non-tumor tissue in lung cancer. Three rounds of nested PCR, following a modified ARM-PCR protocol, produced the TCRbeta library. TCRdb fed the multiplex PCR reads into MiXCR, producing one record per CDR3 protein. The sample has 60,000 or so distinct CDR3 sequences, around 64% seen once. No cell sorting was done before RNA was extracted from the tissue. The normal lung tissue was taken more than 3 cm from the tumor edge. The sequenced material came from distant non-tumor lung tissue. Every receptor here comes from a man between 65 and 80 years old with non-small cell lung cancer.

For this clonotype: A much larger clone lies a single base off, so this may be a read error. This CDR3 is CASSQGTGRTTEAFF. Here the CDR3 DNA reads TGTGCCAGCAGCCAAGGAACGGGACGAACCACTGAAGCTTTCTTT. This chain joins TRBV14 and TRBJ1-1, with D possibly being TRBD1 (5 bases). The CDR3 length is 15 residues. V dropped 1 base and J dropped 4 bases, with 13 bases sitting between them. Per germline, CDR1 SGHDN and CDR2 FVKESK.

In this sample, this clonotype turned up once. A read error may account for a junction end that differs from germline. The chain is built from TRBV29-1 and TRBJ2-6; possible D gene TRBD2, 6 bases. CDR1 is SQVTM and CDR2 is ANQGSEA in the germline V gene. The CDR3 is made up of 16 amino acids. This CDR3 reads CSAGDWRFSGASVMTF. In DNA, the CDR3 is TGCAGCGCGGGGGACTGGAGGTTCTCTGGGGCCAGCGTCATGACTTTC.

The rearrangement links TRBV2 to TRBJ2-7; D is unresolved. V was clipped by 7 bases and J by 3 bases, with 10 bases between them. Germline assignment: CDR1 SNHLY and CDR2 FYNNEI. This CDR3 has 12 residues. The DNA for the CDR3 is TGTGCCAGCACTGGAGAGAGCTACGAGCAGTACTTC. Translating it yields CASTGESYEQYF.

This clonotype showed up just a few times. This chain joins TRBV11-2 and TRBJ2-7; D not resolved. Germline lookup yields CDR1 SGHAT and CDR2 FQNNGV. The CDR3 has 14 residues. For the CDR3, the DNA is TGTAACAGCATCCCCCTCACAGTAAGAAACGAGCAGTACTTC. Translating it yields CNSIPLTVRNEQYF.

Regarding this clonotype: Mismatch with germline at one junction end may stem from a read error. V is TRBV30 and J is TRBJ2-7, with TRBD1 matching 7 bases. This CDR3 has 13 residues. The germline V gene has CDR1 GTSNPN and CDR2 SVGIG (reference sequence). The CDR3 coding sequence is TGTGCCTGGGGTGTAGGGGGCATCTACGAGCAGTACTTC. Encoded protein: CAWGVGGIYEQYF. Together with reference TRBV30 and TRBJ2-7, the CDR3 gives the full variable domain: SQTIHQWPATLVQPVGSPLSLECTVEGTSNPNLYWYRQAAGRGLQLLFYSVGIGQISSEVPQNLSASRPQDRQFILSSKKLLLSDSGFYLCAWGVGGIYEQYFGPGTRLTVT.

The V gene is TRBV2, the J gene TRBJ2-1; 11 positions match TRBD2. The germline V gene encodes CDR1 SNHLY and CDR2 FYNNEI. The ends lost 5 bases at V and 5 bases at J; junction bases unmatched: 14. The CDR3 length is 18 residues. CDR3 loop: CASSPVPLAGGINNEQFF. In DNA form, the CDR3 reads TGTGCCAGCAGTCCGGTTCCTCTAGCGGGAGGCATAAACAATGAGCAGTTCTTC.

This clonotype was seen repeatedly, ten times or more. The rearrangement links TRBV29-1 to TRBJ2-2; 7 bases are shared with TRBD1. This CDR3 has 13 amino acids. Trimming took 4 bases from V and 1 from J; bases not matched to a gene: 0. CDR1 is SQVTM and CDR2 is ANQGSEA in the germline V gene. The chain's CDR3 is CSVGQGNTGELFF. The DNA of the CDR3 is TGCAGCGTTGGACAGGGGAACACCGGGGAGCTGTTTTTT.

Note on this clonotype: A much larger clone differs by one base, so this may be a read error. The genes are TRBV5-4 and TRBJ2-1, with D perhaps matching TRBD2 (6 bases). The CDR3 is 15 residues long. Germline CDR1 and CDR2: SGHNT and YYREEE (reference sequence). The CDR3 coding sequence is TGTGCCAGCAGCCCCCGGGACTCTTTCTACAATGAGCAGTCCTTC. Amino acid sequence: CASSPRDSFYNEQSF.

The table lists this clonotype with a count of one. J is TRBJ2-3 and V is TRBV29-1; TRBD1 might be the D (6 bases). CDR3 length: 15 amino acids. Trimming removed 7 bases at V and 1 base at J, with 18 bases between. CDR1 and CDR2 from the germline V gene are SQVTM and ANQGSEA. The CDR3 is CSGGHTGQGTDTQYF. The CDR3 DNA sequence: TGCAGCGGGGGACATACAGGGCAAGGCACAGATACGCAGTATTTT.

This clonotype was counted many times. This chain joins TRBV6-1 and TRBJ1-5, with 7 bases that match TRBD1. From germline, CDR1 is MNHNS and CDR2 SASEGT. With V trimmed by 5 bases and J by 4 bases, 11 bases remained unmatched. CDR3 size: 16 residues. The CDR3 here is CASSRPEGTANQPQHF. The CDR3 nucleotides read TGTGCCAGCAGTCGTCCCGAGGGGACAGCTAATCAGCCCCAGCATTTT.

To note about this clonotype: Sequence at one end of the junction differs from germline and may be a read error. This chain joins TRBV5-1 and TRBJ1-5; D might be TRBD1 (5 bases). The V gene's germline CDR1 is SGHRS and CDR2 YFSETQ. This CDR3 comprises 13 residues. In DNA form, the CDR3 reads TGCCCCAGCAGCTTGGGGGTGAGTCAGCCCCAGCATTTT. Protein sequence: CPSSLGVSQPQHF.

Note on this clonotype: At one of its ends the junction is not consistent with the germline gene, which may arise from a read error. V usage is TRBV11-2 and J usage is TRBJ2-7; the D gene could be TRBD1 or TRBD2 (5 bases each). Germline V gene lookup returns CDR1 SGHAT and CDR2 FQNNGV. The CDR3 runs 15 residues. The CDR3 region has the DNA TGTACCAGCAGCTCCCCCCAAACTGGGACCTACGAGCAGTATTTC. Protein: CTSSSPQTGTYEQYF.

Concerning this clonotype: The conserved phenylalanine or tryptophan normally closing the CDR3 is absent here, so this likely arose from a read error. The chain couples TRBV29-1 to TRBJ1-1; TRBD1 is a possible D gene (6 bases). This CDR3 region has 14 residues. Germline V gene lookup returns CDR1 SQVTM and CDR2 ANQGSEA. The V and J ends lost 4 bases and 4 bases respectively, with 16 bases between them. CDR3 amino acids: CSVGGQGLSTEAFL. The CDR3 nucleotides read TGCAGCGTTGGGGGGCAGGGGCTGAGCACTGAAGCTTTCCTT.

This clonotype was seen ten or more times. The V and J genes are TRBV5-1 and TRBJ1-1, with 8 bases aligning to TRBD1. With 4 bases clipped from V and 3 bases from J, the junction kept 5 bases outside the gene matches. The CDR3 loop spans 14 amino acids. Germline V gene lookup returns CDR1 SGHRS and CDR2 YFSETQ. The CDR3 region has the DNA TGCGCCAGCAGCCGAGGGGGACAGGACACTGAAGCTTTCTTT. Translating it yields CASSRGGQDTEAFF.